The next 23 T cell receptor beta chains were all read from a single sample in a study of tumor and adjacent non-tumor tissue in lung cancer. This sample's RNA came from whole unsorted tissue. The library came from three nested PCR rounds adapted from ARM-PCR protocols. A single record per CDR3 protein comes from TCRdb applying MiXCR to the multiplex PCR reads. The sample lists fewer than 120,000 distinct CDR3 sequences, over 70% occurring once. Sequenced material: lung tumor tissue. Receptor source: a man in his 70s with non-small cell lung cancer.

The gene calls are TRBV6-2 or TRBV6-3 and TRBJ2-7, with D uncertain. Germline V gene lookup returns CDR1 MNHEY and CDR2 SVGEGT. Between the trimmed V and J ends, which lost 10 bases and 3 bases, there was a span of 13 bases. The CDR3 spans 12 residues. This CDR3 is CATLDRLYEQYF. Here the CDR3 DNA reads TGTGCCACTCTTGACCGTCTCTACGAGCAGTACTTC.

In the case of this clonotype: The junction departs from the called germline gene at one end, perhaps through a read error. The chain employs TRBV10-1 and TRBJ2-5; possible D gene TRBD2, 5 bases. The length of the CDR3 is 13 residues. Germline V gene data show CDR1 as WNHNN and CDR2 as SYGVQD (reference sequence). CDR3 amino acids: CASRGTREETQHF. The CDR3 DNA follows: TGCGCCAGCCGAGGTACACGGGAAGAGACCCAGCACTTC.

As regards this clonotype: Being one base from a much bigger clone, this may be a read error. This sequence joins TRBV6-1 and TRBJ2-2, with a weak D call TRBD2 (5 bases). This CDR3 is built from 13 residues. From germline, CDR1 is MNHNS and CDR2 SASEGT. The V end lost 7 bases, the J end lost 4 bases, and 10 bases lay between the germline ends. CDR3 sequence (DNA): TGTGCCAGCATAGGCGGGCCCACCGGGGAGCTGTTTTTT. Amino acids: CASIGGPTGELFF.

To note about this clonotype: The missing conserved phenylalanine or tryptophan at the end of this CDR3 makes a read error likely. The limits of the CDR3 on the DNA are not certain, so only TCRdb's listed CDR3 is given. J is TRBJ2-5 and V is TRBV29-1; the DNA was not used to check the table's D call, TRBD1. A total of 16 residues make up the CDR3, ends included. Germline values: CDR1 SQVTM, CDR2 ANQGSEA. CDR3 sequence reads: CSAKPYLQTGQESHYI.

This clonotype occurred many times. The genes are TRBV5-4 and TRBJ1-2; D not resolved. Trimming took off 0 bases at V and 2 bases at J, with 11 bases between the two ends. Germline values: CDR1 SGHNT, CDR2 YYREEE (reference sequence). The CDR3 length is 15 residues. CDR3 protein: CASSLGHRTNYGYTF. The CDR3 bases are TGTGCCAGCAGCTTGGGGCACAGAACCAACTATGGCTACACCTTC.

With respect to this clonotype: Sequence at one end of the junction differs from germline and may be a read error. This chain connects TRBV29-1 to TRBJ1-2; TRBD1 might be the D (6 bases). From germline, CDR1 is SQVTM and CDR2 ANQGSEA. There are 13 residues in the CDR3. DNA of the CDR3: TGCGGCGTACCCGGGACATGGAACTATGGGTACACCTTC. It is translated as CGVPGTWNYGYTF. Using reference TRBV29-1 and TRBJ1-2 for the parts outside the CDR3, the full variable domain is SAVISQKPSRDICQRGTSLTIQCQVDSQVTMMFWYRQQPGQSLTLIATANQGSEATYESGFVIDKFPISRPNLTFSTLTVSNMSPEDSSIYLCGVPGTWNYGYTFGSGTRLTVV.

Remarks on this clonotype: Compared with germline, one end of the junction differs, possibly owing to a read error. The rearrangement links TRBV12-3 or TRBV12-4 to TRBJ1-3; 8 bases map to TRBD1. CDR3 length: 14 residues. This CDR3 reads CASRMDRAVNTIYF. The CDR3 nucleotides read TGTGCCAGCAGGATGGACAGGGCTGTAAACACCATATACTTT.

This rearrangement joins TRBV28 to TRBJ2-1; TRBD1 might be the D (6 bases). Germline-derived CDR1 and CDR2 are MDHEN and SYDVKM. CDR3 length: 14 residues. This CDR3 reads CPSSYVDRYNEQFF. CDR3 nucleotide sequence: TGTCCGAGCAGTTACGTGGACAGATACAATGAGCAGTTCTTC.

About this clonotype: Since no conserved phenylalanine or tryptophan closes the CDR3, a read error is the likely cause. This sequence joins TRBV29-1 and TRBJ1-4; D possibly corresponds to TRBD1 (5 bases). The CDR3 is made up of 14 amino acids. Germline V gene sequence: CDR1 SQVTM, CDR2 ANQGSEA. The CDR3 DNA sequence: TGCAGCGTTGATACAGGTCGGGCAAATGAAAAGCTGTTTTTA. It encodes CSVDTGRANEKLFL.

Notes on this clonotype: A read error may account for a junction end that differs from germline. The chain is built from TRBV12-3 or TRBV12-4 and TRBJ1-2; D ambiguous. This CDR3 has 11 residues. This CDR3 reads CASTLGDGHTF. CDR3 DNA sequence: TGTGCAAGCACCCTGGGAGATGGTCATACCTTC.

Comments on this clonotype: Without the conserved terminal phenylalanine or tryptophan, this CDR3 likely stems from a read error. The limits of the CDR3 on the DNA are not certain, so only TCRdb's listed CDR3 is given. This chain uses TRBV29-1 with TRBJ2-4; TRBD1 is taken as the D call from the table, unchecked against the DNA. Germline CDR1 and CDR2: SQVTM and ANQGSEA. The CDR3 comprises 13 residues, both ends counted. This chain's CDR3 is CSVEPRGFDIHYI.

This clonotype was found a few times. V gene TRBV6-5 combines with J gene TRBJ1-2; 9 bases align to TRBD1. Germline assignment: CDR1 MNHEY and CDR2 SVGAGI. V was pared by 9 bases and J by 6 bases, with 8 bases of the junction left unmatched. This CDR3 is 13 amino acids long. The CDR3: CASGAGTGNGYTF. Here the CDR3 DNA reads TGTGCCAGTGGAGCTGGGACAGGGAATGGCTACACCTTC.

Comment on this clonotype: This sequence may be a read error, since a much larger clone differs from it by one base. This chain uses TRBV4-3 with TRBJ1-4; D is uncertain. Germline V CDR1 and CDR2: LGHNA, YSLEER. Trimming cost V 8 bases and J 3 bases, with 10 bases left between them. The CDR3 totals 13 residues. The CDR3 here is CASGRGANEKLFF. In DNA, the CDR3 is TGCGCCAGCGGCCGAGGCGCTAATGAAAAACTGTTTTTT.

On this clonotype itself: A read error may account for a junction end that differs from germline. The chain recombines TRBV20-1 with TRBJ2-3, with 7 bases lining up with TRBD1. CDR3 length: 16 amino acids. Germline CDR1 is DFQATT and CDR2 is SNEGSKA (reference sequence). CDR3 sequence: CSVRSLPGDGTDTHYF. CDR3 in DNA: TGCAGTGTTAGGAGTCTTCCCGGGGATGGGACAGATACGCACTATTTT.

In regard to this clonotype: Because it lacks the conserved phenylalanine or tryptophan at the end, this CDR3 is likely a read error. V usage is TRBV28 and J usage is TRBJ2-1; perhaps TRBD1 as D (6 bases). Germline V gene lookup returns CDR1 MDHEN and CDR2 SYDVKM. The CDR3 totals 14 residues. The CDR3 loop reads CASRNPGASVEQFT. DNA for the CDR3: TGCGCCAGCAGGAACCCAGGGGCGAGTGTTGAGCAGTTCACC.

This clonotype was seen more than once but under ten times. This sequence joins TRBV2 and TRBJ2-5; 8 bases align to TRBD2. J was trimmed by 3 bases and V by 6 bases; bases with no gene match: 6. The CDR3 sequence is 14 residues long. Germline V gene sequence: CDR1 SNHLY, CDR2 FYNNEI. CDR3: CASRGGLGKETQYF. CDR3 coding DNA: TGTGCCAGCAGGGGGGGACTAGGCAAAGAGACCCAGTACTTC.

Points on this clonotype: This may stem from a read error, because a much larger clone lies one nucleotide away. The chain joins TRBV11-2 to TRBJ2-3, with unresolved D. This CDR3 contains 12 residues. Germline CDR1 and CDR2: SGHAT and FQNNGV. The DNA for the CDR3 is TGTGCCAGCAGCGCCAGCACAGATAGGCAGTATTTT. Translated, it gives CASSASTDRQYF.

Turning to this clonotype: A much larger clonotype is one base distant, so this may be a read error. This chain's CDR3 is CNASSEITDTQYF. CDR3 nucleotide sequence: TGCAATGCTTCTAGCGAAATCACAGATACGCAGTATTTT. V gene TRBV20-1 combines with J gene TRBJ2-3, with D perhaps matching TRBD2 (6 bases). The length of the CDR3 is 13 residues. The V gene's germline CDR1 is DFQATT and CDR2 SNEGSKA (reference sequence).

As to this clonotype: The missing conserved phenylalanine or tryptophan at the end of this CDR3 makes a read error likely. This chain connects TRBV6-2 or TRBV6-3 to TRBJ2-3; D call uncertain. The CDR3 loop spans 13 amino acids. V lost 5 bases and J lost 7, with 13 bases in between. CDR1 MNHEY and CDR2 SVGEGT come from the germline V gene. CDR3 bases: TGTGCCAGCAGTGGGCACATGGGGAATACGCAGTATTCG. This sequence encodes CASSGHMGNTQYS.

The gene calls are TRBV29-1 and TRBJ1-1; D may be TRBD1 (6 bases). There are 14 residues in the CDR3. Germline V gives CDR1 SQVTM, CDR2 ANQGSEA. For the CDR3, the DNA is TGCAACGTCTTCTTACAGGGAACTAAGACTGAAGCTTTCTTT. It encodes CNVFLQGTKTEAFF. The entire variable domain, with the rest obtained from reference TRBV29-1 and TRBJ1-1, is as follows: SAVISQKPSRDICQRGTSLTIQCQVDSQVTMMFWYRQQPGQSLTLIATANQGSEATYESGFVIDKFPISRPNLTFSTLTVSNMSPEDSSIYLCNVFLQGTKTEAFFGQGTRLTVV.

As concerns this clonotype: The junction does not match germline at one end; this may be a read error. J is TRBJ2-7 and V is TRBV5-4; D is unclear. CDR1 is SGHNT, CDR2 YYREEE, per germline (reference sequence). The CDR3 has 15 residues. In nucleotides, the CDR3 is TGTGCCAGCAACTTGCAACGAGGAAGGGCCTACGAGCAGTACTTC. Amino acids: CASNLQRGRAYEQYF. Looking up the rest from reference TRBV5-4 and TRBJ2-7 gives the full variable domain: ETGVTQSPTHLIKTRGQQVTLRCSSQSGHNTVSWYQQALGQGPQFIFQYYREEENGRGNFPPRFSGLQFPNYSSELNVNALELDDSALYLCASNLQRGRAYEQYFGPGTRLTVT.

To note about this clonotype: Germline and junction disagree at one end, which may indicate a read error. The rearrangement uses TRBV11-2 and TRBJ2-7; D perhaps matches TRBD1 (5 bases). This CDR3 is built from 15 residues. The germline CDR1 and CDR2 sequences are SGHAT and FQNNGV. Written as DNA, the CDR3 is TGTGCCAGCAGCTTAGACCTGTGGGGCAGGTACGAGCAATACTTC. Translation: CASSLDLWGRYEQYF. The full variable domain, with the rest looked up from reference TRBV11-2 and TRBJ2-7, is EAGVAQSPRYKIIEKRQSVAFWCNPISGHATLYWYQQILGQGPKLLIQFQNNGVVDDSQLPKDRFSAERLKGVDSTLKIQPAKLEDSAVYLCASSLDLWGRYEQYFGPGTRLTVT.

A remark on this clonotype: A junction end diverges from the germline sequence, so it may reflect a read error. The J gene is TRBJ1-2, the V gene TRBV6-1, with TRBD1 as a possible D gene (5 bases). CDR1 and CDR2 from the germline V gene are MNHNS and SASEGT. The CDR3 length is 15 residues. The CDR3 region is CVSSLLDKSNYGYTF. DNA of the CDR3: TGTGTCAGCAGCCTGCTGGACAAGTCTAACTATGGCTACACCTTC.